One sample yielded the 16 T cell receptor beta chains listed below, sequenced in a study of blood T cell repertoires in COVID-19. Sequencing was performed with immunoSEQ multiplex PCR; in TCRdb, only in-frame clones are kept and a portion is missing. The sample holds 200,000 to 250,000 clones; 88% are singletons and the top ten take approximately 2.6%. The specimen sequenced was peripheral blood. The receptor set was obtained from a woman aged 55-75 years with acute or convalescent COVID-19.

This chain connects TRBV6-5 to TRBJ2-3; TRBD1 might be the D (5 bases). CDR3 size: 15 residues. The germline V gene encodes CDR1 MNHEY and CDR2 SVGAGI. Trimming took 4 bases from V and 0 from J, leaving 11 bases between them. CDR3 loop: CASSFQGKSTDTQYF. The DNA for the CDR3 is TGTGCCAGCAGTTTCCAGGGTAAGAGCACAGATACGCAGTATTTT.

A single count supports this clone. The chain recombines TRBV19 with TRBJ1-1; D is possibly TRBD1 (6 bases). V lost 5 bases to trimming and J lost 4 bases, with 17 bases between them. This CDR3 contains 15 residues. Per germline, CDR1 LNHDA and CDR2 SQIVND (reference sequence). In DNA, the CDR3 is TGTGCCAGTAGTCGGAACTTTGGGGGCGGCACTGAAGCTTTCTTT. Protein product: CASSRNFGGGTEAFF. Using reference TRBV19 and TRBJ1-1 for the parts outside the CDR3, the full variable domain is DGGITQSPKYLFRKEGQNVTLSCEQNLNHDAMYWYRQDPGQGLRLIYYSQIVNDFQKGDIAEGYSVSREKKESFPLTVTSAQKNPTAFYLCASSRNFGGGTEAFFGQGTRLTVV.

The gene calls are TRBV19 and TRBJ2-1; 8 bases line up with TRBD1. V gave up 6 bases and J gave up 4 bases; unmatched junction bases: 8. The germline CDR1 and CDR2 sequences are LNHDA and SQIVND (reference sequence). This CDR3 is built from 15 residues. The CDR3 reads CASRTGQETYNEQFF. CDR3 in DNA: TGTGCCAGTAGGACGGGACAGGAAACTTACAATGAGCAGTTCTTC. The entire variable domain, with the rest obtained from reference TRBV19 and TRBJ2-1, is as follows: DGGITQSPKYLFRKEGQNVTLSCEQNLNHDAMYWYRQDPGQGLRLIYYSQIVNDFQKGDIAEGYSVSREKKESFPLTVTSAQKNPTAFYLCASRTGQETYNEQFFGPGTRLTVL.

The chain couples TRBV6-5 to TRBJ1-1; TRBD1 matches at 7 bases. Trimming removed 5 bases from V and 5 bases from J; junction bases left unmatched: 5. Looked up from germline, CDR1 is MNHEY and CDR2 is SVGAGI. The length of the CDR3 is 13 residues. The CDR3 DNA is TGTGCCAGCAGTACCAAACAGGGGACTGAAGCTTTCTTT. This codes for CASSTKQGTEAFF.

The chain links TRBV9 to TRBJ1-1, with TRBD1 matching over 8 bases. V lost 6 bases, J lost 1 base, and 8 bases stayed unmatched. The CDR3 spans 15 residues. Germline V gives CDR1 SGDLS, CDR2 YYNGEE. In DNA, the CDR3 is TGTGCCAGCAAGGGGCTAACAGGGGGGAACACTGAAGCTTTCTTT. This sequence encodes CASKGLTGGNTEAFF.

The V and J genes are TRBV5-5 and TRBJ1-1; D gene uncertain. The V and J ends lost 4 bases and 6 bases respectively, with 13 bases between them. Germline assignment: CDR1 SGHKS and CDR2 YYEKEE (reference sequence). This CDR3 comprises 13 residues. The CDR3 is CASSPPREPEAFF. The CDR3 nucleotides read TGTGCCAGCAGCCCCCCACGCGAGCCTGAAGCTTTCTTT.

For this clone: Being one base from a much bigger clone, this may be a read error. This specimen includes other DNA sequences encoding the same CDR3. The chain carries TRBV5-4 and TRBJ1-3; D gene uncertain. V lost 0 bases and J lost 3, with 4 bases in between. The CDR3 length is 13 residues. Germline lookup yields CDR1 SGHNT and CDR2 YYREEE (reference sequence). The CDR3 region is CASSLAGGNTIYF. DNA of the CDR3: TGTGCCAGCAGCTTGGCAGGTGGAAACACCATATATTTT.

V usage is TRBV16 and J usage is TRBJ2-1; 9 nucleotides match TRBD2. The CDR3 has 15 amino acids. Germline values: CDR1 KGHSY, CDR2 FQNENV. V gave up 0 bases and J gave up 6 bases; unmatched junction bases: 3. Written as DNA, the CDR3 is TGTGCCAGCAGCCAATCTAGCGGGGGTATCAATGAGCAGTTCTTC. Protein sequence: CASSQSSGGINEQFF.

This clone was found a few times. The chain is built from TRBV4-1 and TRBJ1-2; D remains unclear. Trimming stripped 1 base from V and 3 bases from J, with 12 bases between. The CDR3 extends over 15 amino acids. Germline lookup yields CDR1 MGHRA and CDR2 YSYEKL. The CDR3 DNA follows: TGCGCCAGCAGCCAAGGTGTTGTGGGAGACTATGGCTACACCTTC. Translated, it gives CASSQGVVGDYGYTF.

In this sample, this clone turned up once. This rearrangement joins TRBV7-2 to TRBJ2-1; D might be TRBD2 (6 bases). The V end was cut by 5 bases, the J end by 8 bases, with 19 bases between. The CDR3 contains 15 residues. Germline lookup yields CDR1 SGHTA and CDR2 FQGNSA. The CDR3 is CASSKRELVRDEQFF. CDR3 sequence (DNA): TGTGCCAGCAGCAAACGGGAGTTGGTTAGGGATGAGCAGTTCTTC.

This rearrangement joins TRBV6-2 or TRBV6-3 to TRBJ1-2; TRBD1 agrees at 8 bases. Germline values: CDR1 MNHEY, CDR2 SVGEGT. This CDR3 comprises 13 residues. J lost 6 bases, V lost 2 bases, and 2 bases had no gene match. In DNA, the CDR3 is TGTGCCAGCAGTTACGGACAGGGTGATGGCTACACCTTC. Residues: CASSYGQGDGYTF.

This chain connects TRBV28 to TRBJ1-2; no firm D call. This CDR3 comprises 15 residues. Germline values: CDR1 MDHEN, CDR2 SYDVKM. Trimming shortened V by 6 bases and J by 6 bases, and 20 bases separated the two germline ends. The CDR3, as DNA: TGTGCCAGCAGCATTCACTCTGGGAGGGTGAATGGCTACACCTTC. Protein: CASSIHSGRVNGYTF.

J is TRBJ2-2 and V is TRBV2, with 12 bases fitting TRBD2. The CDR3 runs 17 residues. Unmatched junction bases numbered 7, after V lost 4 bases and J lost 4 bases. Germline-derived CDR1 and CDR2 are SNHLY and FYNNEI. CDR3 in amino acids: CASSALAGGPGTGELFF. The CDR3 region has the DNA TGTGCCAGCAGTGCCCTAGCGGGAGGGCCGGGCACCGGGGAGCTGTTTTTT.

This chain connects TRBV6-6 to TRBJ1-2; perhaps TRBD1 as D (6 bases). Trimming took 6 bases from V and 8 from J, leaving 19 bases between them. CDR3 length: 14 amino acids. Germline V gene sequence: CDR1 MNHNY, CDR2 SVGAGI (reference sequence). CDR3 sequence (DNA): TGTGCCAGCAGGGACACAGGGATAGTGTGGGGCTACACCTTC. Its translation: CASRDTGIVWGYTF.

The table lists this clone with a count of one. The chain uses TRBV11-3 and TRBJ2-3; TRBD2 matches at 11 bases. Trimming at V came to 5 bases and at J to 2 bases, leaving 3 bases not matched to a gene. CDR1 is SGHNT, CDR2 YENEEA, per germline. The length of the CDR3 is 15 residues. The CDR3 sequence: CASSTGLAVTDTQYF. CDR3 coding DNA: TGTGCCAGCAGCACGGGACTAGCGGTCACAGATACGCAGTATTTT.

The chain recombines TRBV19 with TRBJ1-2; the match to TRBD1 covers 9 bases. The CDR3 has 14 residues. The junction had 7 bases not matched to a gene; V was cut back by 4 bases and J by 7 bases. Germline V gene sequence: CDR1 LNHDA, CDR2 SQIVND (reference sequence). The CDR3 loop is CASSTGQGSRGYTF. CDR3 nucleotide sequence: TGTGCCAGTAGTACCGGACAGGGGTCTCGTGGCTACACCTTC.